Presented here are 25 T cell receptor beta chains from one specimen sequenced in a study of T cells after yellow fever vaccination (dated by TCRdb to the late 2010s). This specimen's treatment or condition label, per the study, means: live attenuated yellow fever vaccine strain. Library prep was done by 5' RACE. Data came from an Illumina NovaSeq 6000. TCRdb applied fastp at Q25 and MiXCR to the public reads, then kept only in-frame beta chains. A single entry per CDR3 protein holds the most common genes and DNA from its merged rows. For this sample the table gives under 400,000 distinct CDR3 sequences, of which approximately 13% were detected only once. The ten largest clones represent around 3% of the sample. The source was CD4+ T cells sorted from PBMCs, collected 15 days after the yellow fever booster vaccination. These receptors all come from a man in his late teens or twenties who received the YFV17D yellow fever vaccine.

This clonotype was observed a few times. The rearrangement uses TRBV18 and TRBJ2-7; the match to TRBD1 covers 9 bases. The J segment lost 6 bases and the V segment lost 5 bases, leaving 8 bases of the junction unmatched. Germline V lookup: CDR1 KGHSH, CDR2 LQKENI. This CDR3 has 14 amino acids. CDR3 amino acids: CASSARDREAEQYV. The CDR3 region has the DNA TGTGCCAGCTCAGCCCGGGACAGGGAAGCCGAGCAGTACGTC.

This clonotype was counted at least ten times. The rearrangement links TRBV7-6 to TRBJ2-1; 8 bases agree with TRBD1. Germline CDR1 reads SGHVS; CDR2 reads FNYEAQ. The CDR3 covers 14 residues. Trimming removed 1 base from V and 8 bases from J; junction bases left unmatched: 4. The CDR3 protein is CASSLGTGWYEQFF. As DNA, the CDR3 is TGTGCCAGCAGCTTAGGGACAGGGTGGTATGAGCAGTTCTTC. Drawing the rest from reference TRBV7-6 and TRBJ2-1, the complete variable domain is GAGVSQSPRYKVTKRGQDVALRCDPISGHVSLYWYRQALGQGPEFLTYFNYEAQQDKSGLPNDRFSAERPEGSISTLTIQRTEQRDSAMYRCASSLGTGWYEQFFGPGTRLTVL.

The table lists this clonotype with many counts. V and J are TRBV5-1 and TRBJ1-1; D call uncertain. The germline V gene has CDR1 SGHRS and CDR2 YFSETQ. The CDR3 length is 13 residues. V lost 9 bases and J 0 bases, leaving 12 bases between the germline ends. Written as DNA, the CDR3 is TGCGCCACCCGACCCCAAATGAACACTGAAGCTTTCTTT. It encodes CATRPQMNTEAFF. Complete variable domain (other parts from reference TRBV5-1 and TRBJ1-1): KAGVTQTPRYLIKTRGQQVTLSCSPISGHRSVSWYQQTPGQGLQFLFEYFSETQRNKGNFPGRFSGRQFSNSRSEMNVSTLELGDSALYLCATRPQMNTEAFFGQGTRLTVV.

The genes are TRBV6-5 and TRBJ1-2; D might be TRBD1 (6 bases). Germline CDR1 MNHEY, CDR2 SVGAGI. The V end lost 2 bases, the J end lost 4 bases, and 8 bases lay between the germline ends. The CDR3 spans 13 residues. The CDR3 protein is CASSYLQGYGYTF. CDR3 in DNA: TGTGCCAGCAGTTACCTACAGGGCTATGGCTACACCTTC.

A few counts support this clonotype. V and J are TRBV12-3 or TRBV12-4 and TRBJ2-3, with D possibly matching TRBD1 (5 bases). The CDR3 has 16 residues. V dropped 6 bases and J dropped 2 bases, with 18 bases sitting between them. CDR3 loop: CASSPSGRATTDTQYF. CDR3 nucleotide sequence: TGTGCCAGCAGCCCCTCAGGGCGCGCAACCACAGATACGCAGTATTTT.

In this sample, this clonotype turned up a few times. The chain couples TRBV4-1 to TRBJ1-1; no clear D. The CDR3 loop spans 15 amino acids. Germline lookup yields CDR1 MGHRA and CDR2 YSYEKL. Trimming left V 1 base short and J 1 base short, with 10 bases between. CDR3 DNA sequence: TGCGCCAGCAGCCAAGGTCGGTTCGAGAACACTGAAGCTTTCTTT. Translation: CASSQGRFENTEAFF.

This clonotype has at least ten counts. The J gene is TRBJ2-7, the V gene TRBV12-3 or TRBV12-4; tentative D call: TRBD2 (5 bases). The CDR3 runs 14 residues. V was cut by 0 bases and J by 7 bases, with 13 bases left in between. The CDR3: CASSLAPSSPEQYV. The CDR3 DNA follows: TGTGCCAGCAGTTTAGCGCCTAGCTCACCGGAGCAGTACGTC.

This clonotype was seen at least ten times. This chain's CDR3 is CASKEAGELFF. CDR3 DNA: TGTGCCAGCAAGGAGGCCGGGGAGCTGTTTTTT. The rearrangement joins TRBV6-1 to TRBJ2-2; a weak D match, TRBD2 (5 bases). V lost 7 bases and J lost 6, with 6 bases in between. The CDR3 sequence is 11 residues long. Germline values: CDR1 MNHNS, CDR2 SASEGT.

This clonotype has a handful of counts. The J gene is TRBJ1-1, the V gene TRBV7-9; D is ambiguous. Germline values: CDR1 SEHNR, CDR2 FQNEAQ (reference sequence). Trimming stripped 0 bases from V and 10 bases from J, with 9 bases between. The CDR3 is 12 amino acids. The CDR3 DNA reads as TGTGCCAGCAGCTTAGCGCTCCGGGGAGCTTTCTTT. Translated: CASSLALRGAFF. Full variable domain (outside the CDR3, taken from reference TRBV7-9 and TRBJ1-1): DTGVSQNPRHKITKRGQNVTFRCDPISEHNRLYWYRQTLGQGPEFLTYFQNEAQLEKSRLLSDRFSAERPKGSFSTLEIQRTEQGDSAMYLCASSLALRGAFFGQGTRLTVV.

The V call is TRBV20-1, the J call TRBJ2-7; 13 nucleotides match TRBD2. CDR3 length: 15 residues. The V gene end was trimmed by 4 bases and the J gene end by 0 bases; junction bases not matched to a gene: 3. Germline CDR1 and CDR2: DFQATT and SNEGSKA (reference sequence). CDR3 sequence: CSAMGLAGSSYEQYF. The CDR3 DNA sequence: TGCAGTGCTATGGGACTAGCGGGGAGCTCCTACGAGCAGTACTTC.

The DNA for the CDR3 is TGCGCCAGCAGCCCGTCGAGGCAGGGGGTATATGAAAAACTGTTTTTT. It yields the protein CASSPSRQGVYEKLFF. The V gene is TRBV4-1, the J gene TRBJ1-4, with TRBD1 matching over 7 bases. Germline assignment: CDR1 MGHRA and CDR2 YSYEKL. The CDR3 is made up of 16 amino acids. Trimming cost V 4 bases and J 6 bases; bases outside gene matches: 11.

The chain has TRBV20-1 and TRBJ2-3; 7 bases are shared with TRBD2. V lost 0 bases, J lost 0 bases, and 18 bases stayed unmatched. Germline CDR1 and CDR2: DFQATT and SNEGSKA (reference sequence). CDR3 length equals 20 residues. The CDR3, as DNA: TGCAGTGCTAGAGATGCCCGCCATGGGAGCTGGCGGGGGAGCACAGATACGCAGTATTTT. Protein: CSARDARHGSWRGSTDTQYF.

This chain connects TRBV9 to TRBJ1-4; D is ambiguous. CDR1 and CDR2 (germline): SGDLS, YYNGEE. V was clipped by 0 bases and J by 8 bases, with 11 bases between them. The CDR3 has 14 residues. The CDR3 is CASSVGPSWEKLFF. The CDR3 nucleotides read TGTGCCAGCAGCGTAGGCCCCAGTTGGGAAAAACTGTTTTTT.

This clonotype was observed a few times. The chain couples TRBV6-1 to TRBJ2-3; D possibly corresponds to TRBD2 (6 bases). The V gene's germline CDR1 is MNHNS and CDR2 SASEGT. V was trimmed by 7 bases and J by 1 base, leaving 9 bases between them. The CDR3 loop spans 13 amino acids. Written as DNA, the CDR3 is TGTGCCAGCACTATAGCGGGCACAGATACGCAGTATTTT. This translates into CASTIAGTDTQYF.

V and J are TRBV20-1 and TRBJ1-1; D is possibly TRBD1 (5 bases). This CDR3 has 13 amino acids. The V end lost 5 bases, the J end lost 7 bases, and 17 bases lay between the germline ends. The germline V gene encodes CDR1 DFQATT and CDR2 SNEGSKA (reference sequence). The CDR3 protein is CSAHDRGAVEAFF. As DNA, the CDR3 is TGCAGTGCTCACGATCGAGGGGCGGTTGAAGCTTTCTTT.

The CDR3 spells CASSLDYRGGYTQYF. DNA of the CDR3: TGTGCCAGCAGCTTAGATTACCGGGGGGGGTATACGCAGTATTTT. This sequence joins TRBV11-2 and TRBJ2-3, with 8 positions matching TRBD2. From germline, CDR1 is SGHAT and CDR2 FQNNGV. The CDR3 runs to 15 residues. The junction had 6 bases not matched to a gene; V was cut back by 0 bases and J by 7 bases.

This clonotype was seen a few times. The CDR3 spells CASSEQHSQETQYF. Written as DNA, the CDR3 is TGTGCCAGCAGTGAACAACATTCCCAAGAGACCCAGTACTTC. This chain connects TRBV25-1 to TRBJ2-5; no clear D gene. V gave up 2 bases and J gave up 1 base, with 8 bases separating them. Germline V CDR1 and CDR2: MGHDK, SYGVNS. CDR3 length: 14 amino acids.

This clonotype was counted at least ten times. The chain links TRBV6-5 to TRBJ2-1; no definite D call. This CDR3 has 12 residues. Germline assignment: CDR1 MNHEY and CDR2 SVGAGI. V lost 0 bases, J lost 7 bases, and 4 bases lay in between. The CDR3 region has the DNA TGTGCCAGCAGTTACTCGGGGAATGAGCAGTTCTTC. The encoded protein is CASSYSGNEQFF.

This rearrangement joins TRBV6-6 to TRBJ2-3; 9 bases line up with TRBD2. Germline-derived CDR1 and CDR2 are MNHNY and SVGAGI (reference sequence). This CDR3 is built from 17 residues. The J segment lost 2 bases and the V segment lost 1 base, leaving 7 bases of the junction unmatched. The CDR3 region is CASSYWRGGGDTDTQYF. As DNA, the CDR3 is TGTGCCAGCAGTTACTGGCGGGGGGGCGGTGACACAGATACGCAGTATTTT.

The chain carries TRBV11-2 and TRBJ1-1, with a tentative D call TRBD1 (5 bases). Deletions cut 2 bases from V and 6 bases from J, with 10 bases between. CDR1 is SGHAT and CDR2 is FQNNGV in the germline V gene. This CDR3 region has 13 residues. CDR3 sequence reads: CASSLRQFAEAFF. The CDR3 DNA reads as TGTGCCAGCAGCTTACGACAGTTCGCTGAAGCTTTCTTT. Filled out from reference TRBV11-2 and TRBJ1-1, the complete variable domain reads EAGVAQSPRYKIIEKRQSVAFWCNPISGHATLYWYQQILGQGPKLLIQFQNNGVVDDSQLPKDRFSAERLKGVDSTLKIQPAKLEDSAVYLCASSLRQFAEAFFGQGTRLTVV.

This chain connects TRBV11-1 to TRBJ2-5; the D call may be TRBD1 or TRBD2 (6 bases each). Trimming removed 5 bases from V and 5 bases from J, with 15 bases in between. The CDR3 totals 14 residues. Germline V lookup: CDR1 SGHAT, CDR2 FQDESV (reference sequence). CDR3 protein: CASSRRGGYETQYF. Here the CDR3 DNA reads TGTGCCAGCAGCCGCCGAGGGGGGTACGAGACCCAGTACTTC.

The chain is built from TRBV5-8 and TRBJ1-1; possible D gene TRBD1, 5 bases. The CDR3 has 14 residues. Germline lookup yields CDR1 SGHTS and CDR2 YDEGEE. With 3 bases removed from V and 5 bases from J, the gap between germline ends came to 14 bases. The CDR3 protein is CASSSRVAGTEAFF. The CDR3 DNA reads TGTGCCAGCAGCTCGAGAGTAGCAGGGACTGAAGCTTTCTTT.

The chain joins TRBV7-2 to TRBJ2-5; the match to TRBD1 covers 8 bases. The V gene end was trimmed by 6 bases and the J gene end by 1 base; junction bases not matched to a gene: 4. The CDR3 has 14 residues. Germline V gives CDR1 SGHTA, CDR2 FQGNSA. Written as DNA, the CDR3 is TGTGCCAGCAGACCGGACAGGGTCCAAGAGACCCAGTACTTC. This sequence encodes CASRPDRVQETQYF. Based on the CDR3 plus reference TRBV7-2 and TRBJ2-5, the full variable domain is GAGVSQSPSNKVTEKGKDVELRCDPISGHTALYWYRQSLGQGLEFLIYFQGNSAPDKSGLPSDRFSAERTGGSVSTLTIQRTQQEDSAVYLCASRPDRVQETQYFGPGTRLLVL.

The V and J genes are TRBV5-1 and TRBJ1-6; no firm D call. Germline V gives CDR1 SGHRS, CDR2 YFSETQ. Trimming removed 7 bases from V and 9 bases from J, with 17 bases in between. This CDR3 is 14 amino acids long. This CDR3 reads CASGDGIGSSPLHF. CDR3 coding DNA: TGCGCCAGCGGCGACGGCATAGGATCTTCACCCCTCCACTTT.

The J gene is TRBJ1-2, the V gene TRBV5-1; 8 nucleotides agree with TRBD1. Losses at the gene ends were 0 bases for V and 4 bases for J; bases not matched to a gene: 8. CDR1 is SGHRS and CDR2 is YFSETQ in the germline V gene. This CDR3 has 16 amino acids. CDR3: CASSLDGQGYLYGYTF. In nucleotides, the CDR3 is TGCGCCAGCAGCTTGGACGGACAGGGTTATCTCTATGGCTACACCTTC.